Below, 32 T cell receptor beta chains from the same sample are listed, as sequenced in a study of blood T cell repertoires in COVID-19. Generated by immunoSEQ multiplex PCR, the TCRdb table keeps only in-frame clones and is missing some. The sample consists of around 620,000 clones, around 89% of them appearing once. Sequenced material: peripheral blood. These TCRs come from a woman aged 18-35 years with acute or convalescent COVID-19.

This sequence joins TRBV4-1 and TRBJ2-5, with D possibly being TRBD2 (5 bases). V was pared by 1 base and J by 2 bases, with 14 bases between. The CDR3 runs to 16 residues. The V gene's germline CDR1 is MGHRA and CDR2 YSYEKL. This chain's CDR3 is CASSQAVWRIQETQYF. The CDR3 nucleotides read TGCGCCAGCAGCCAAGCGGTATGGAGGATACAAGAGACCCAGTACTTC.

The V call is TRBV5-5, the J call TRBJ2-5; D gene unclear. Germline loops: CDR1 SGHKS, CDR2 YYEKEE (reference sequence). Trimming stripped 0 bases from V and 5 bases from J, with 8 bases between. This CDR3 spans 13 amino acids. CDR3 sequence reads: CASSLETLETQYF. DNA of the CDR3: TGTGCCAGCAGCTTGGAAACTCTGGAGACCCAGTACTTC. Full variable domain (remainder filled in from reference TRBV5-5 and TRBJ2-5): DAGVTQSPTHLIKTRGQQVTLRCSPISGHKSVSWYQQVLGQGPQFIFQYYEKEERGRGNFPDRFSARQFPNYSSELNVNALLLGDSALYLCASSLETLETQYFGPGTRLLVL.

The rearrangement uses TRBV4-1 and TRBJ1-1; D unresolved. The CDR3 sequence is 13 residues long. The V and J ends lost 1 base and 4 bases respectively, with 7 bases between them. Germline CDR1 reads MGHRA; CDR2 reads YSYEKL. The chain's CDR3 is CASSQVRGTEAFF. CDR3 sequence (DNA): TGCGCCAGCAGCCAAGTACGAGGCACTGAAGCTTTCTTT.

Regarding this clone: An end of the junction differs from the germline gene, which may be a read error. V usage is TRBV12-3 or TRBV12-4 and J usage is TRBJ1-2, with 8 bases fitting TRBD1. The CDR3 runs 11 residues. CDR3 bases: TGTGCCAGCAGTCCCGGGACAGGATACTCCTTC. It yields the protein CASSPGTGYSF.

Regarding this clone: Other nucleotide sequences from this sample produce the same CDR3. CDR3 protein: CASSLGGGNTEAFF. The CDR3 nucleotides are TGTGCCAGCAGCTTAGGCGGGGGTAACACTGAAGCTTTCTTT. The chain carries TRBV7-9 and TRBJ1-1; D might be TRBD1 (5 bases). This CDR3 region has 14 residues. The germline gives CDR1 SEHNR, CDR2 FQNEAQ (reference sequence). Trimming removed 1 base at V and 2 bases at J, with 8 bases between.

The CDR3 sequence is CASSTQVNTEAFF. The DNA of the CDR3 is TGTGCCAGTAGTACCCAGGTGAACACTGAAGCTTTCTTT. V is TRBV19 and J is TRBJ1-1; D is unresolved. Germline CDR1 LNHDA, CDR2 SQIVND (reference sequence). The CDR3 has 13 residues. Trimming removed 4 bases from V and 0 bases from J, with 6 bases in between.

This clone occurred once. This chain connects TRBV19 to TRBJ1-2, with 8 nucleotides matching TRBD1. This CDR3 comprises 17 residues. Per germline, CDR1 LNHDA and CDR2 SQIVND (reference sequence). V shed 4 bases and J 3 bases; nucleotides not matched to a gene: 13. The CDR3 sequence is CASSNLYPGGKDYGYTF. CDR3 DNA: TGTGCCAGTAGTAATCTCTACCCAGGGGGCAAGGACTATGGCTACACCTTC.

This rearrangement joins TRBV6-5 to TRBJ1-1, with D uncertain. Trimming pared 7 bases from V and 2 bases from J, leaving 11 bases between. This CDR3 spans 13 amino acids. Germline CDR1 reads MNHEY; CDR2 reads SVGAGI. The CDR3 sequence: CASTLSYNTEAFF. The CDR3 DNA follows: TGTGCCAGCACTCTATCGTATAACACTGAAGCTTTCTTT.

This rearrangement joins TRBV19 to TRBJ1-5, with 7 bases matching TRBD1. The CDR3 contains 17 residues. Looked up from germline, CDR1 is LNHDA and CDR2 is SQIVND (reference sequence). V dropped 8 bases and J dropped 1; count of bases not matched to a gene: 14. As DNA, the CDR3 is TGTGCCAGTTCCTCCTCGACAGGGATACCAAGCAATCAGCCCCAGCATTTT. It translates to CASSSSTGIPSNQPQHF.

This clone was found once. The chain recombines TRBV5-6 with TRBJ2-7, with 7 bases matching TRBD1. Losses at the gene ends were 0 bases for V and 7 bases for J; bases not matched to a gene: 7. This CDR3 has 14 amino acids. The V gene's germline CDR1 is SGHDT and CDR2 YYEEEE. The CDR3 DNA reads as TGTGCCAGCAGCTTGGGCAGGGGGTTGTGGGAGCAGTACTTC. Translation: CASSLGRGLWEQYF.

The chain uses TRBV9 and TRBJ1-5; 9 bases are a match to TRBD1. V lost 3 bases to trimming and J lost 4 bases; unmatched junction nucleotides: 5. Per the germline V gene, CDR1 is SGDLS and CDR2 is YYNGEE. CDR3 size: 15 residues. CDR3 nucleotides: TGTGCCAGCAGCGGACCCGGGACAGGGAATCAGCCCCAGCATTTT. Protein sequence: CASSGPGTGNQPQHF.

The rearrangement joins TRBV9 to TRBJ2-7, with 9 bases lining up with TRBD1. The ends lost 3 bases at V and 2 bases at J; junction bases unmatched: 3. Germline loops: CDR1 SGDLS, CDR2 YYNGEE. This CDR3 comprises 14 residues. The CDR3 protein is CASSEGTGPYEQYF. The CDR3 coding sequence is TGTGCCAGCAGCGAGGGGACAGGGCCCTACGAGCAGTACTTC.

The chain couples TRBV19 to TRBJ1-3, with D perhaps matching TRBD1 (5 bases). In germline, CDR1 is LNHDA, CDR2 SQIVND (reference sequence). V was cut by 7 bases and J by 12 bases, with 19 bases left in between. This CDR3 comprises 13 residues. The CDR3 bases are TGTGCCAGTAAGGCGTTAATGGAAACAGGCATATATTTT. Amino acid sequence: CASKALMETGIYF.

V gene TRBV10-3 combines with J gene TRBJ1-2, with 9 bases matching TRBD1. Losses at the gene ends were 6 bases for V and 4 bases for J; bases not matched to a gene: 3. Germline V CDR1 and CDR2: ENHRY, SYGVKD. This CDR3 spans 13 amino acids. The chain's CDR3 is CAISEGQGYGYTF. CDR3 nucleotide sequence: TGTGCCATCAGCGAGGGACAGGGCTATGGCTACACCTTC.

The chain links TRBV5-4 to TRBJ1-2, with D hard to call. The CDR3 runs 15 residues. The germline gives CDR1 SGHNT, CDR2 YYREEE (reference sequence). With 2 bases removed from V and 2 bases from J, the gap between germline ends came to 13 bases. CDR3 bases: TGTGCCAGCAGCTTAGACCCCAGGAACAACTATGGCTACACCTTC. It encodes CASSLDPRNNYGYTF.

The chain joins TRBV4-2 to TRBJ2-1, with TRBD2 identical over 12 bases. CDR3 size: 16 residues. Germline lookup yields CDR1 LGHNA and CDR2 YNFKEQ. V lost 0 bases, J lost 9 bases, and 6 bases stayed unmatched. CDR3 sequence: CASSQDRTLAGGEQFF. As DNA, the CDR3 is TGTGCCAGCAGCCAAGATCGAACACTAGCGGGGGGTGAGCAGTTCTTC.

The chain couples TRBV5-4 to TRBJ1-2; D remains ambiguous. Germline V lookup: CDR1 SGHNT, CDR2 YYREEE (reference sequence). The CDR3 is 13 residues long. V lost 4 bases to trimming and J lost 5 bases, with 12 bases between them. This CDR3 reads CASSLDLTYGYTF. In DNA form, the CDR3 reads TGTGCCAGCAGCCTGGACCTAACTTATGGCTACACCTTC.

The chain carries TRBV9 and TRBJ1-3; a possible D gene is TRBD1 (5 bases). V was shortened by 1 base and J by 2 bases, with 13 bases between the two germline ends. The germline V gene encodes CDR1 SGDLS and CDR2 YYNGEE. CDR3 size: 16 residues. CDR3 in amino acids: CASSVSSGLAGNTIYF. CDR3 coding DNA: TGTGCCAGCAGCGTATCTTCGGGACTCGCTGGAAACACCATATATTTT.

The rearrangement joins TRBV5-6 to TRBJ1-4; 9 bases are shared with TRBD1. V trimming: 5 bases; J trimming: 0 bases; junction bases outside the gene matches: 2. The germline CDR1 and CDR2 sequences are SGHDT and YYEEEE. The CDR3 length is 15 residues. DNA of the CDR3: TGTGCCAGCAGGGGACAGGGAGCAACTAATGAAAAACTGTTTTTT. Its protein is CASRGQGATNEKLFF.

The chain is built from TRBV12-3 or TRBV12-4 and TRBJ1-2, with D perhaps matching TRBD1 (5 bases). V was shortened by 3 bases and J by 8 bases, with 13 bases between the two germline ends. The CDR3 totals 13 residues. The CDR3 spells CASSLGQLWGYTF. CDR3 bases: TGTGCCAGCAGTTTGGGGCAGCTTTGGGGCTACACCTTC.

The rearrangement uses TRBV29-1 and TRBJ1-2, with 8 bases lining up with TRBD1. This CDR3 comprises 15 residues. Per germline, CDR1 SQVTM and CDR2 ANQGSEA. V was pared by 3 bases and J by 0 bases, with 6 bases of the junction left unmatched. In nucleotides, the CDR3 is TGCAGCGTTGACAGGGGGCGCGGAGCTAACTATGGCTACACCTTC. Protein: CSVDRGRGANYGYTF.

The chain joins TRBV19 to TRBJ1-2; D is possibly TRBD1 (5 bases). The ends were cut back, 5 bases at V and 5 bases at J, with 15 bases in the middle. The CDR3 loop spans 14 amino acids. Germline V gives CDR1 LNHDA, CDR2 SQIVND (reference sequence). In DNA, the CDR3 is TGTGCCAGTAGTGTGGGGACTGCACTTTATGGCTACACCTTC. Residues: CASSVGTALYGYTF.

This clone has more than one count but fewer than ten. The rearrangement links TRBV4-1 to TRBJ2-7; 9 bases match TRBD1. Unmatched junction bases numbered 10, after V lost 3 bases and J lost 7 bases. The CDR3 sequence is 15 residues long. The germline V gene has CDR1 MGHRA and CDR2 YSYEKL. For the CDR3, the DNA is TGCGCCAGCAGCCAGTCAACAGGGGGCTCACGGGAGCAGTACTTC. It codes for CASSQSTGGSREQYF.

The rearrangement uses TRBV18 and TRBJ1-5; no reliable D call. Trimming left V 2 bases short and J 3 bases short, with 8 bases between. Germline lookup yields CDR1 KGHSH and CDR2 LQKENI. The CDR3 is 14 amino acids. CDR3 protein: CASSPRQINQPQHF. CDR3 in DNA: TGTGCCAGCTCACCAAGACAAATCAATCAGCCCCAGCATTTT.

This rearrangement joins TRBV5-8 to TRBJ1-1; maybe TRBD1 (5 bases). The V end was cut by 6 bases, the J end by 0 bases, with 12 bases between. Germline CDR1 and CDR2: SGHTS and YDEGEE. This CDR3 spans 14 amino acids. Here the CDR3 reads CASTWEGLNTEAFF. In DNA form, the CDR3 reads TGTGCCAGCACCTGGGAGGGGTTGAACACTGAAGCTTTCTTT.

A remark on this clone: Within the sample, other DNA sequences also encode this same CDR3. The CDR3 protein is CASSLTVNTEAFF. The CDR3 bases are TGCGCCAGCAGCTTGACGGTGAACACTGAAGCTTTCTTT. The rearrangement joins TRBV5-1 to TRBJ1-1; no definite D call. Trimming cost V 1 base and J 0 bases, with 4 bases left between them. The CDR3 is 13 residues long. CDR1 is SGHRS, CDR2 YFSETQ, per germline. Full variable domain (outside the CDR3, taken from reference TRBV5-1 and TRBJ1-1): KAGVTQTPRYLIKTRGQQVTLSCSPISGHRSVSWYQQTPGQGLQFLFEYFSETQRNKGNFPGRFSGRQFSNSRSEMNVSTLELGDSALYLCASSLTVNTEAFFGQGTRLTVV.

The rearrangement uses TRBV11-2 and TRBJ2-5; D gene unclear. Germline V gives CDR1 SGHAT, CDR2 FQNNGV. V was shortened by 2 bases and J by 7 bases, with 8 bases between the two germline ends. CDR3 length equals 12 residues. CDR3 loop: CASSLSGVTQYF. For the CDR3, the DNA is TGTGCCAGCAGCTTATCAGGCGTGACCCAGTACTTC.

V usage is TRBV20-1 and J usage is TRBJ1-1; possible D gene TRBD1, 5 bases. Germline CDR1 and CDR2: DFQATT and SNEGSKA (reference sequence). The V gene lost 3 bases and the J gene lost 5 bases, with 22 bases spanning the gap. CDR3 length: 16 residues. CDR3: CSASGGAPISWTEAFF. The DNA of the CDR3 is TGCAGTGCTAGTGGTGGGGCCCCGATATCTTGGACTGAAGCTTTCTTT.

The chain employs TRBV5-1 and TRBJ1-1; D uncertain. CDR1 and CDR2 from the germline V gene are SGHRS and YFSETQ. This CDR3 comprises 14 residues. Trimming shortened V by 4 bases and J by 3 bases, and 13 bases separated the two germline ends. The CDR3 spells CASSRRERDTEAFF. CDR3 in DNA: TGCGCCAGCAGCCGGAGAGAGAGGGACACTGAAGCTTTCTTT.

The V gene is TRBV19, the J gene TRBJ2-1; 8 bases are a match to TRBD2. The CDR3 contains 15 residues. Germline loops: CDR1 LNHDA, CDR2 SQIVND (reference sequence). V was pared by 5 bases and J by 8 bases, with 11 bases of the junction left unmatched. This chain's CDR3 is CASSPPAGDWDEQFF. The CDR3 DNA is TGTGCCAGTAGTCCCCCAGCGGGGGATTGGGATGAGCAGTTCTTC.

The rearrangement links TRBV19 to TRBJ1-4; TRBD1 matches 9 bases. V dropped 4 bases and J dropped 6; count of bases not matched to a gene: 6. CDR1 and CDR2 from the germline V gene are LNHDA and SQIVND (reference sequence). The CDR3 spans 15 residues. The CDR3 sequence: CASSTTGTGYEKLFF. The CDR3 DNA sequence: TGTGCCAGTAGTACAACCGGGACAGGGTATGAAAAACTGTTTTTT.

The CDR3 is CASSISRGGQPQHF. In nucleotides, the CDR3 is TGTGCCAGTAGTATATCCCGGGGGGGTCAGCCCCAGCATTTT. The chain has TRBV19 and TRBJ1-5; perhaps TRBD1 as D (5 bases). In germline, CDR1 is LNHDA, CDR2 SQIVND (reference sequence). This CDR3 comprises 14 residues. V gave up 2 bases and J gave up 6 bases, with 11 bases separating them.